This T cell receptor beta chain derives from a study of metastatic and nonmetastatic thyroid tumors. Study in general: Repertoires from blood and tumor or nodule tissue of malignant and benign thyroid patients were compared.

Thyroid surgery had not been preceded by any treatment in any patient. CDR1 and CDR2 from the germline V gene are MDHEN and SYDVKM. Unmatched junction bases numbered 9, after V lost 5 bases and J lost 3 bases. The CDR3 loop spans 18 amino acids. TCRdb reprocessed the PCR reads using MiXCR. The sample has around 18,000 clones; 29% are singletons. The origin of this receptor is a female donor with papillary thyroid cancer or a benign thyroid nodule (not recorded which). Some clones in this sample may be carry-over from other donors' samples. The chain combines TRBV28 with TRBJ2-2; 13 bases align to TRBD2. The sample consisted of tumor tissue. The CDR3, as DNA: TGTGCCAGCAGTGTGGGACTAGCGGGAACGTGGGACACCGGGGAGCTGTTTTTT. Encoded protein: CASSVGLAGTWDTGELFF.